A selection of T cell receptor beta chains follows, all from one sample in a study of T cells after posttransplantation cyclophosphamide. Method: immunoSEQ multiplex PCR; TCRdb's copy keeps in-frame clones and lacks some. The sample holds around 39,000 clones, and no clone turns up only once. Sequencing used PBMCs. These receptors came from a girl aged 10 to 17 in good health, CMV-negative, and a related stem cell transplant donor. CDR3s include the opening cysteine and the closing phenylalanine or tryptophan. The order of the fields is J gene, clone size, V gene, D gene, CDR3 DNA, CDR3 protein. The D gene is left open where the match is weak. Size tells how often a clone was seen (once, few, many) or the class of an expanded clone, and some rows leave it out.

TRBJ1-4	.	TRBV5-6	.	TGTGCCAGCAGCTTGGGCGGGACCTCTGAAAAACTGTTTTTT	CASSLGGTSEKLFF
TRBJ2-3	many	TRBV4-1	TRBD2	TGCGCCAGCAGCCAGCCACTAGCGGCTATCACAGATACGCAGTATTTT	CASSQPLAAITDTQYF
TRBJ2-1	.	TRBV5-1	.	TGCGCCAGCAGCTTGGTTACGGGAGCCCCTGAGCAGTTCTTC	CASSLVTGAPEQFF
TRBJ1-2	many	TRBV18	TRBD1	TGTGCCAGCTCCCGGGACAGCAATGGCTACACCTTC	CASSRDSNGYTF
TRBJ2-7	many	TRBV4-1	.	TGCGCCAGCAGCCAAGTTGTCGGCTCCTACGAGCAGTACTTC	CASSQVVGSYEQYF
TRBJ2-4	.	TRBV29-1	TRBD1	TGCAGCGTTGAGGGGGGAGACAGGGGGATCAACTTC	CSVEGGDRGINF
TRBJ2-7	many	TRBV28	.	TGTGCCAGCAGTTTCGGGGGGCTCTTGGCCGAGCAGTACTTC	CASSFGGLLAEQYF
TRBJ2-7	.	TRBV28	.	TGTGCCAGCAGTTTAAGACCAGGGGAGGGTTACGAGCAGTACTTC	CASSLRPGEGYEQYF
TRBJ2-2	many	TRBV10-2	TRBD2	TGCGCCAGCACAATAGCGGGAGCGAACACCGGGGAGCTGTTTTTT	CASTIAGANTGELFF
TRBJ2-7	many	TRBV5-6	TRBD2	TGTGCCAGCAGCTGGGCCGCGGGTCTAGCGGGAGATGTGGAGTACTTC	CASSWAAGLAGDVEYF
TRBJ1-5	many	TRBV5-6	TRBD1	TGTGCCAGCAGGACAGGGGGAAGCAATCAGCCCCAGCATTTT	CASRTGGSNQPQHF
TRBJ2-1	.	TRBV20-1	.	TGCAGTGCGCTAAATGAGCAGTTCTTC	CSALNEQFF
TRBJ1-3	.	TRBV25-1	.	TGTGCCAGCAGTGAATACGGAGGCGGTGGAAACACCATATATTTT	CASSEYGGGGNTIYF
TRBJ2-6	many	TRBV6-5	.	TGTGCCAGCAGTTACAGGCAGGTCTCTGGGGCCAACGTCCTGACTTTC	CASSYRQVSGANVLTF
TRBJ1-1	many	TRBV5-1	TRBD1	TGCGCCAGCAGGTTTGTCTTGGGTACAGGGGGCGACGGTGGCACTGAAGCTTTCTTT	CASRFVLGTGGDGGTEAFF
TRBJ1-2	few	TRBV6-5	.	TGTGCCAGCAGTTACTCGGGGGGAAGGGAGTACACCTTC	CASSYSGGREYTF
TRBJ2-1	few	TRBV15	TRBD2	TGTGCCACCAGCAGAGCGAGGGGACTAGCGGGGGGCGGTGAGCAGTTCTTC	CATSRARGLAGGGEQFF
TRBJ2-1	.	TRBV9	.	TGTGCCAGCAGCGCCCGGGACTGGTACAATGAGCAGTTCTTC	CASSARDWYNEQFF